This T cell receptor (beta chain) was identified during a study of cytomegalovirus exposure and HLA in healthy donors. Whole-study context: An earlier analysis found some 100 million unique TCR beta sequences from around 180 million T cells.

PCR primers comprised 60 Vbeta and 13 Jbeta primers. Profiled with immunoSEQ multiplex PCR; TCRdb holds only in-frame clones, not every one. The table records 100,000 to 150,000 clones, 87% of them present only once. CDR3 length: 14 residues. Trimming removed 4 bases at V and 1 base at J, with 8 bases between. Germline V gene lookup returns CDR1 SGHTA and CDR2 FQGNSA. The rearrangement joins TRBV7-2 to TRBJ2-4; D call uncertain. This TCR came from a woman in her twenties or thirties in good health and CMV-seronegative. The sample taken for sequencing was PBMCs. The CDR3, as DNA: TGTGCCAGCAGCTCTCCGGGTGCCAAAAACATTCAGTACTTC. Protein: CASSSPGAKNIQYF.